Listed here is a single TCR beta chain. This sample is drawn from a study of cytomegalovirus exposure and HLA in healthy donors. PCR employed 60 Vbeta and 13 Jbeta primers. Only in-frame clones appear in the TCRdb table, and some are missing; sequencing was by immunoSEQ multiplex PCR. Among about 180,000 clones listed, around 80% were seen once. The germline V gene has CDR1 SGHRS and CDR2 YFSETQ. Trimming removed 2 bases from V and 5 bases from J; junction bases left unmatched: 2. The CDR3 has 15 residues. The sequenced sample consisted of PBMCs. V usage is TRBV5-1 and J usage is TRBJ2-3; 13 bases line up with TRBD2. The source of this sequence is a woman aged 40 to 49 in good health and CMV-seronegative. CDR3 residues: CASSLRLAGGDTQYF. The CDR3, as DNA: TGCGCCAGCAGCTTAAGACTAGCGGGAGGAGATACGCAGTATTTT.